Each of the 21 T cell receptor beta chains below was sequenced from the same sample in a study of blood T cell repertoires in COVID-19. TCRdb's copy holds only in-frame clones and misses some; the assay was immunoSEQ multiplex PCR. The table has under 450,000 clones, about 88% seen once. Specimen: peripheral blood. These receptors were obtained from a woman aged 55-70 years with COVID-19, enrolled during active disease.

The chain combines TRBV30 with TRBJ2-6, with D possibly TRBD1 on 5 matching bases. CDR1 GTSNPN and CDR2 SVGIG come from the germline V gene (reference sequence). With 4 bases removed from V and 2 bases from J, the gap between germline ends came to 15 bases. This CDR3 has 16 amino acids. CDR3 bases: TGTGCCTGGATAAATTCAGGGATTGCTGGGGCCAACGTCCTGACTTTC. Residues: CAWINSGIAGANVLTF. The full variable domain, rest sourced from reference TRBV30 and TRBJ2-6, is SQTIHQWPATLVQPVGSPLSLECTVEGTSNPNLYWYRQAAGRGLQLLFYSVGIGQISSEVPQNLSASRPQDRQFILSSKKLLLSDSGFYLCAWINSGIAGANVLTFGAGSRLTVL.

This clone was found once. The chain joins TRBV5-1 to TRBJ2-3; 11 nucleotides align to TRBD1. CDR1 SGHRS and CDR2 YFSETQ come from the germline V gene. V lost 4 bases, J lost 6 bases, and 7 bases stayed unmatched. This CDR3 is 15 amino acids long. Here the CDR3 DNA reads TGCGCCAGCAGCGAGGGACAGGGGGTCTCTGATACGCAGTATTTT. Its protein product is CASSEGQGVSDTQYF.

This rearrangement joins TRBV5-1 to TRBJ2-2, with TRBD2 as a possible D gene (5 bases). V was cut by 3 bases and J by 6 bases, with 12 bases left in between. This CDR3 spans 14 amino acids. Germline-derived CDR1 and CDR2 are SGHRS and YFSETQ. CDR3: CASSSTSYPGELFF. The CDR3 DNA sequence: TGCGCCAGCAGCTCCACTAGTTACCCCGGGGAGCTGTTTTTT.

The chain has TRBV30 and TRBJ1-1; no clear D gene. V was pared by 3 bases and J by 3 bases, with 8 bases between. Germline loops: CDR1 GTSNPN, CDR2 SVGIG (reference sequence). The CDR3 consists of 12 residues. The CDR3 region is CAWRSGYTEAFF. The DNA of the CDR3 is TGTGCCTGGAGGTCGGGGTACACTGAAGCTTTCTTT. Full variable domain (outside the CDR3, taken from reference TRBV30 and TRBJ1-1): SQTIHQWPATLVQPVGSPLSLECTVEGTSNPNLYWYRQAAGRGLQLLFYSVGIGQISSEVPQNLSASRPQDRQFILSSKKLLLSDSGFYLCAWRSGYTEAFFGQGTRLTVV.

Notes on this clone: In the same sample, other DNA sequences code for this CDR3. The chain employs TRBV9 and TRBJ1-1; D not certain. The CDR3 totals 13 residues. Germline-derived CDR1 and CDR2 are SGDLS and YYNGEE. Between the trimmed V and J ends, which lost 0 bases and 1 base, there was a span of 4 bases. The CDR3 spells CASSVGRNTEAFF. The CDR3 bases are TGTGCCAGCAGCGTAGGTCGGAACACTGAAGCTTTCTTT.

In DNA, the CDR3 is TGTGCCAGCAGCCGGGGACTCCCGAGCTCCTACGAGCAGTACTTC. Its translation: CASSRGLPSSYEQYF. J is TRBJ2-7 and V is TRBV5-8; D is possibly TRBD2 (6 bases). Looked up from germline, CDR1 is SGHTS and CDR2 is YDEGEE. The CDR3 contains 15 residues. V shed 4 bases and J shed 0 bases, with 14 bases lying between them.

The V call is TRBV6-6, the J call TRBJ2-1; 13 bases agree with TRBD2. The germline V gene has CDR1 MNHNY and CDR2 SVGAGI (reference sequence). The CDR3 contains 17 residues. J was trimmed by 0 bases and V by 5 bases; bases with no gene match: 4. The CDR3 protein is CASSRTSGGFSYNEQFF. For the CDR3, the DNA is TGTGCCAGCAGTCGGACTAGCGGGGGATTCTCCTACAATGAGCAGTTCTTC.

V is TRBV4-2 and J is TRBJ2-3; 9 bases are shared with TRBD2. This CDR3 has 18 amino acids. The V segment lost 1 base and the J segment 4 bases; nucleotides outside the gene matches: 12. Germline CDR1 and CDR2: LGHNA and YNFKEQ. The CDR3 DNA follows: TGTGCCAGCAGCCAAGCCAGATTCCTAGCGGGGAATTCAGATACGCAGTATTTT. It specifies CASSQARFLAGNSDTQYF.

The V call is TRBV7-9, the J call TRBJ1-4; 7 bases are shared with TRBD1. The J segment lost 5 bases and the V segment lost 5 bases, leaving 8 bases of the junction unmatched. CDR1 is SEHNR and CDR2 is FQNEAQ in the germline V gene (reference sequence). This CDR3 region has 15 residues. CDR3 bases: TGTGCCAGCAGCCCTTTAGGGGACAGAAATGAAAAACTGTTTTTT. Translating gives CASSPLGDRNEKLFF.

The rearrangement uses TRBV5-4 and TRBJ2-3; TRBD1 is a possible D gene (5 bases). Trimming stripped 10 bases from V and 4 bases from J, with 16 bases between. CDR1 is SGHNT, CDR2 YYREEE, per germline (reference sequence). There are 13 residues in the CDR3. The CDR3 bases are TGTGCCGGATCGACTGAAGGGGCAGATACGCAGTATTTT. This codes for CAGSTEGADTQYF.

The V and J genes are TRBV11-3 and TRBJ2-3; D gene unclear. V dropped 5 bases and J dropped 3 bases, with 3 bases sitting between them. The germline V gene encodes CDR1 SGHNT and CDR2 YENEEA. The CDR3 totals 11 residues. The CDR3 DNA reads TGTGCCAGCAGCCCAACAGATACGCAGTATTTT. This sequence encodes CASSPTDTQYF.

This chain links TRBV19 with TRBJ2-7, with no clear D. CDR3 size: 15 residues. Per germline, CDR1 LNHDA and CDR2 SQIVND (reference sequence). Trimming pared 3 bases from V and 3 bases from J, leaving 15 bases between. The CDR3 DNA is TGTGCCAGTAGTATGTACGCAGGATCGCTCTACGAGCAGTACTTC. Translation: CASSMYAGSLYEQYF.

This sequence joins TRBV7-6 and TRBJ2-7, with 11 bases fitting TRBD2. The germline V gene encodes CDR1 SGHVS and CDR2 FNYEAQ. This CDR3 region has 14 residues. V shed 3 bases and J 3 bases; nucleotides not matched to a gene: 1. In nucleotides, the CDR3 is TGTGCCAGCAGCTTTAGCGGGGGGGTCTACGAGCAGTACTTC. It codes for CASSFSGGVYEQYF.

The genes are TRBV9 and TRBJ1-2; TRBD1 agrees at 7 bases. The CDR3 has 15 amino acids. The V gene's germline CDR1 is SGDLS and CDR2 YYNGEE. The V segment lost 4 bases and the J segment 3 bases; nucleotides outside the gene matches: 9. CDR3 nucleotides: TGTGCCAGCAGCACTACGGGACAGTGGGACTATGGCTACACCTTC. The encoded protein is CASSTTGQWDYGYTF.

CDR3 coding DNA: TGTGCCAGTAGCGCCAGGCAGGGAGGCGGCACTGAAGCTTTCTTT. Translating it yields CASSARQGGGTEAFF. The chain combines TRBV19 with TRBJ1-1, with D maybe TRBD1 (5 bases). This CDR3 region has 15 residues. Germline V CDR1 and CDR2: LNHDA, SQIVND (reference sequence). V shed 6 bases and J shed 4 bases, with 18 bases lying between them.

The rearrangement uses TRBV2 and TRBJ2-7; the match to TRBD2 covers 14 bases. Germline CDR1 and CDR2: SNHLY and FYNNEI. CDR3 length: 15 residues. J gave up 7 bases and V 6 bases, and 8 bases lay outside the gene matches. CDR3 region: CASSAGLAGGREQYF. The CDR3 nucleotides read TGTGCCAGCAGCGCAGGACTAGCGGGGGGTCGGGAGCAGTACTTC.

The gene calls are TRBV7-3 and TRBJ1-5, with 7 bases matching TRBD1. Per germline, CDR1 SGHTA and CDR2 FQGTGA. The CDR3 has 14 amino acids. The V segment lost 4 bases and the J segment 1 base; nucleotides outside the gene matches: 1. CDR3 region: CASSSRGSNQPQHF. The DNA of the CDR3 is TGTGCCAGCAGCTCCAGGGGGAGCAATCAGCCCCAGCATTTT.

The chain uses TRBV18 and TRBJ1-5; tentative D call: TRBD1 (6 bases). The CDR3 sequence is 16 residues long. Trimming pared 6 bases from V and 3 bases from J, leaving 18 bases between. Germline V gene lookup returns CDR1 KGHSH and CDR2 LQKENI. This CDR3 reads CASSPTRGGTNQPQHF. In DNA form, the CDR3 reads TGTGCCAGCTCCCCAACGAGGGGGGGGACCAATCAGCCCCAGCATTTT.

This clone was found once. The chain joins TRBV2 to TRBJ1-5, with 7 positions matching TRBD1. This CDR3 comprises 15 residues. J was trimmed by 6 bases and V by 6 bases; bases with no gene match: 11. Germline loops: CDR1 SNHLY, CDR2 FYNNEI. This chain's CDR3 is CASSRSTGVGQPQHF. Written as DNA, the CDR3 is TGTGCCAGCAGCCGATCAACAGGGGTAGGTCAGCCCCAGCATTTT.

V is TRBV11-3 and J is TRBJ2-7, with 7 bases that match TRBD1. Germline loops: CDR1 SGHNT, CDR2 YENEEA. The J segment lost 2 bases and the V segment lost 5 bases, leaving 6 bases of the junction unmatched. There are 14 residues in the CDR3. In nucleotides, the CDR3 is TGTGCCAGCAGCCACACAGGGGTTACCTACGAGCAGTACTTC. This sequence encodes CASSHTGVTYEQYF.

This clone appeared once. The gene calls are TRBV14 and TRBJ2-1; 9 bases fit TRBD1. The CDR3 sequence is 14 residues long. Germline lookup yields CDR1 SGHDN and CDR2 FVKESK. Unmatched junction bases numbered 4, after V lost 3 bases and J lost 7 bases. The CDR3 region has the DNA TGTGCCAGCAGCCACCGGGACAGGGTTAATGAGCAGTTCTTC. This encodes CASSHRDRVNEQFF.